This T cell receptor beta chain was identified in a study of PD-L1 blockade in urothelial cancer. Study-level information: In the patient group, most of the roughly 30 were males with bladder-origin urothelial cancer. Patients had been given 0 to 3 earlier chemotherapy regimens. Blood was tested 3 weeks (second dose) and 6 weeks into treatment. A median of about 140,000 T cells was found in the blood samples.

This clone was found once. TCRdb's table, derived via immunoSEQ multiplex PCR, lists solely in-frame clones and lacks some. The data show roughly 50,000 clones, approximately 77% seen once. This CDR3 comprises 17 residues. Trimming cost V 3 bases and J 2 bases; bases outside gene matches: 10. Germline V CDR1 and CDR2: SGDLS, YYNGEE. This specimen consisted of PBMCs, obtained around atezolizumab (anti-PD-L1) treatment. J is TRBJ2-2 and V is TRBV9; 7 bases agree with TRBD1. This receptor was taken from a man aged 70-80 years with urothelial cancer. The CDR3 DNA reads TGTGCCAGCAGCGCCATCTCAACAGGGGCCAACACCGGGGAGCTGTTTTTT. Amino acids: CASSAISTGANTGELFF.